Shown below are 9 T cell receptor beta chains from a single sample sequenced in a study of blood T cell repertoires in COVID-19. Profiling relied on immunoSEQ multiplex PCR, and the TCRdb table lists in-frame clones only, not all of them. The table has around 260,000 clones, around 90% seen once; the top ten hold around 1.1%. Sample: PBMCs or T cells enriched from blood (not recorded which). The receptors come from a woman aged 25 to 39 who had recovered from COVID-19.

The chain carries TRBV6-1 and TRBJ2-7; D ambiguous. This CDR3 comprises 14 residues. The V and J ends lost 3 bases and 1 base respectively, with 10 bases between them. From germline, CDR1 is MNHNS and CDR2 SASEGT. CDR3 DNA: TGTGCCAGCAGTGATGGTTACGGGTCCTACGAGCAGTACTTC. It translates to CASSDGYGSYEQYF.

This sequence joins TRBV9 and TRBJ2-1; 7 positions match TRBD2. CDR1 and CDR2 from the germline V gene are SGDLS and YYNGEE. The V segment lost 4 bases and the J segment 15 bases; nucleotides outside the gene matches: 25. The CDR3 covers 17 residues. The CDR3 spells CASSYTTSDTSLTLPFF. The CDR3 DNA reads TGTGCCAGCAGCTATACCACTAGCGATACGTCTTTGACCTTGCCGTTCTTC. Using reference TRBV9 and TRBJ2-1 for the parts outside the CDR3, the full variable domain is DSGVTQTPKHLITATGQRVTLRCSPRSGDLSVYWYQQSLDQGLQFLIQYYNGEERAKGNILERFSAQQFPDLHSELNLSSLELGDSALYFCASSYTTSDTSLTLPFFGPGTRLTVL.

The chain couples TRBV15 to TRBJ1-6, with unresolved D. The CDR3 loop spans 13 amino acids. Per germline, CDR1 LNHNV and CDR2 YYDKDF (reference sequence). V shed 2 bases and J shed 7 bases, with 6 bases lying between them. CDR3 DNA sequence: TGTGCCACCAGCAGACTCCTGAATTCACCCCTCCACTTT. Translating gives CATSRLLNSPLHF.

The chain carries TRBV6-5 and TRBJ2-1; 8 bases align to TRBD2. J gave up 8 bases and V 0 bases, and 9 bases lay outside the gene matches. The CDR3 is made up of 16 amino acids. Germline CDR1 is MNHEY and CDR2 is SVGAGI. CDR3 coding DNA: TGTGCCAGCAGTTACTCGTTTGGTCGGGAGGGGGATGAGCAGTTCTTC. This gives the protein CASSYSFGREGDEQFF.

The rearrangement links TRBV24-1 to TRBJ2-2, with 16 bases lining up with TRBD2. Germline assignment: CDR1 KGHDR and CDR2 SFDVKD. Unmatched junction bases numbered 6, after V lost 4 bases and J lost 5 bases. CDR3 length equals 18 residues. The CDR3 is CATSDSGTSGRVTGELFF. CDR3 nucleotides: TGTGCCACCAGTGACTCCGGGACTAGCGGGAGGGTTACCGGGGAGCTGTTTTTT.

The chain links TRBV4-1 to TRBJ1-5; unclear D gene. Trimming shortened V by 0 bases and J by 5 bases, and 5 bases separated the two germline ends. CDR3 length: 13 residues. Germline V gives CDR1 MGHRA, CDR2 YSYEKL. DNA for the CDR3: TGCGCCAGCAGCCAAGATCGAGATCAGCCCCAGCATTTT. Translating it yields CASSQDRDQPQHF.

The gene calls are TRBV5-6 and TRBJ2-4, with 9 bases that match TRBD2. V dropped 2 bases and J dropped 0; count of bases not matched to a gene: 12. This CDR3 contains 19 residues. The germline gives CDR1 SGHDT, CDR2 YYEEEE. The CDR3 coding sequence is TGTGCCAGCAGCTTCGGGTTTGTACTAGCGGGTTCAGCCAAAAACATTCAGTACTTC. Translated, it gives CASSFGFVLAGSAKNIQYF.

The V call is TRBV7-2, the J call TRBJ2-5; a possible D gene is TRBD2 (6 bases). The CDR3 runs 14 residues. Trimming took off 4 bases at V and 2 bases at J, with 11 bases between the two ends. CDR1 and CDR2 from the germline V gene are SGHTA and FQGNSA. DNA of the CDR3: TGTGCCAGCAGCTCTACTAGCAGTCAAGAGACCCAGTACTTC. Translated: CASSSTSSQETQYF.

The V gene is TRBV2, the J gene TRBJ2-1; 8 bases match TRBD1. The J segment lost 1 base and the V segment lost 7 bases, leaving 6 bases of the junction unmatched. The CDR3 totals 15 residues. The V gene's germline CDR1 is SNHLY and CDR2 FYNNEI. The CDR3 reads CASTGGQVSYNEQFF. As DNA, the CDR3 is TGTGCCAGCACCGGGGGACAGGTTTCCTACAATGAGCAGTTCTTC. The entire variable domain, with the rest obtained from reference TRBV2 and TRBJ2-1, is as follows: EPEVTQTPSHQVTQMGQEVILRCVPISNHLYFYWYRQILGQKVEFLVSFYNNEISEKSEIFDDQFSVERPDGSNFTLKIRSTKLEDSAMYFCASTGGQVSYNEQFFGPGTRLTVL.